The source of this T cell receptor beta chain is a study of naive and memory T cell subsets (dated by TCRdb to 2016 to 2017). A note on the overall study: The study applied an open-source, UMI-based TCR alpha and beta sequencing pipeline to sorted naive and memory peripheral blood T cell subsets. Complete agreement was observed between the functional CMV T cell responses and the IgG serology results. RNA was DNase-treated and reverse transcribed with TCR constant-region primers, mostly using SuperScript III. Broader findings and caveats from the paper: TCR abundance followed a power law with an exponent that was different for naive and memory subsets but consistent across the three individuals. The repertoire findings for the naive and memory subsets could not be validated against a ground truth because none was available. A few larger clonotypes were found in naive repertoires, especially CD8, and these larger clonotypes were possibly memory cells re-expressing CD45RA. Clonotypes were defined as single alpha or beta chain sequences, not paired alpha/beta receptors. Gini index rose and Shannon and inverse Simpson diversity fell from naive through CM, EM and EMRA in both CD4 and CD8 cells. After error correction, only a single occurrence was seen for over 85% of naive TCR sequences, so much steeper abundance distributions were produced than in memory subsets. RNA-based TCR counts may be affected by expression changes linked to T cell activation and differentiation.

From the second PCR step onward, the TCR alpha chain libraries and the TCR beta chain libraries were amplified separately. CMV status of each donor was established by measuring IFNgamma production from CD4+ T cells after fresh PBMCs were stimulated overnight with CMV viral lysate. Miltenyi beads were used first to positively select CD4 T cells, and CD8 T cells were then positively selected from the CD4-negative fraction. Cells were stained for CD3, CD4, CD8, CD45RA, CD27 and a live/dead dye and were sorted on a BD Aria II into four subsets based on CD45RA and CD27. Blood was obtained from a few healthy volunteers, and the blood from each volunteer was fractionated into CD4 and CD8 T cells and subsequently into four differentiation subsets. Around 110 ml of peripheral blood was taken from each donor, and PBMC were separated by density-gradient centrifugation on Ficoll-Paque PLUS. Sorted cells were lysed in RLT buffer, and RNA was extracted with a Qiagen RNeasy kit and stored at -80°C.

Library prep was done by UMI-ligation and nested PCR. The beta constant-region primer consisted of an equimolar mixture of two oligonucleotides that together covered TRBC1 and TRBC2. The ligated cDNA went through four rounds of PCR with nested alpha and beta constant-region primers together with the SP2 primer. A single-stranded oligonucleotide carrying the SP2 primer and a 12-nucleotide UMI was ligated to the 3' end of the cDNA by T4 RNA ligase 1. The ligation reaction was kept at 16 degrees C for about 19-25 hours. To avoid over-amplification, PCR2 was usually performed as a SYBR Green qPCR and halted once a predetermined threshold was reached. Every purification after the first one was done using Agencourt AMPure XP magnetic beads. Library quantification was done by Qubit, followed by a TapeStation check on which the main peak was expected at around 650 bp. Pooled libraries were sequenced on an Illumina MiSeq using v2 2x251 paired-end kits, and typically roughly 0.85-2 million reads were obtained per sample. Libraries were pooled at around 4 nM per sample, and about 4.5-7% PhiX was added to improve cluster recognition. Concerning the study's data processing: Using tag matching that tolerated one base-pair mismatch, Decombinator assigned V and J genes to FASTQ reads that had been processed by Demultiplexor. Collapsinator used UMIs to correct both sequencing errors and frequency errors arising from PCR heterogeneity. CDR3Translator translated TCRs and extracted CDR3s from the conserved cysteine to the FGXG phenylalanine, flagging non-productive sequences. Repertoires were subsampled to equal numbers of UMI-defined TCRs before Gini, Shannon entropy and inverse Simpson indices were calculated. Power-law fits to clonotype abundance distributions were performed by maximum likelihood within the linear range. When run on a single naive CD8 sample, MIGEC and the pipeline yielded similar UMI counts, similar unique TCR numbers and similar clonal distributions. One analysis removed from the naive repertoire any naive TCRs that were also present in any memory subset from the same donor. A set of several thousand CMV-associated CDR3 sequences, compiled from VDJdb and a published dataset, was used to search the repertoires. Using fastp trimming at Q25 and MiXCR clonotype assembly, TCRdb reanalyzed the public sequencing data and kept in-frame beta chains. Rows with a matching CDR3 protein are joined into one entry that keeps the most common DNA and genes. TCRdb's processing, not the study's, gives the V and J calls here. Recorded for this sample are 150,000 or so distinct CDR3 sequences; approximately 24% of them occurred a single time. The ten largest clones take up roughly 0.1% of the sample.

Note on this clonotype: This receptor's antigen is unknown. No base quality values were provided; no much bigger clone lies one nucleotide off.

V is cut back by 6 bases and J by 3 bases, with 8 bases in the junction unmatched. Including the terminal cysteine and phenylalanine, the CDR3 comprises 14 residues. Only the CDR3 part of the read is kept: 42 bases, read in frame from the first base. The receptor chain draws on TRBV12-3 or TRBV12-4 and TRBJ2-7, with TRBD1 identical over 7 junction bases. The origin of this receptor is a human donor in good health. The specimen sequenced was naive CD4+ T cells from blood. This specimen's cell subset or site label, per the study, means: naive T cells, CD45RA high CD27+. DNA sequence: TGTGCCAGCAGAGACGGGCAGGGGGACTACGAGCAGTACTTC. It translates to CASRDGQGDYEQYF.